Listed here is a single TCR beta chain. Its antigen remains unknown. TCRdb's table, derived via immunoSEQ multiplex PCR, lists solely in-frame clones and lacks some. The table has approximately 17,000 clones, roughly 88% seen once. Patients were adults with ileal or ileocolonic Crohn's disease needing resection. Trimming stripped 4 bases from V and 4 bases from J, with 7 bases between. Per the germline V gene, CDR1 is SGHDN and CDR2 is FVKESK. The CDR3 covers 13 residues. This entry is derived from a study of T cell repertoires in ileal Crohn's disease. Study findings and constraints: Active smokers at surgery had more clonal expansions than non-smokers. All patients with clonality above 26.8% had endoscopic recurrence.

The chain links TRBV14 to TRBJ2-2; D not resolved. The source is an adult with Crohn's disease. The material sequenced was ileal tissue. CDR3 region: CASSLQSTGELFF. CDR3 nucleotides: TGTGCCAGCAGCCTTCAGTCCACCGGGGAGCTGTTTTTT. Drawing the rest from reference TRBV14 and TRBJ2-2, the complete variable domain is EAGVTQFPSHSVIEKGQTVTLRCDPISGHDNLYWYRRVMGKEIKFLLHFVKESKQDESGMPNNRFLAERTGGTYSTLKVQPAELEDSGVYFCASSLQSTGELFFGEGSRLTVL.